The clone carrying this T cell receptor beta chain has at least ten counts. As to time point: newly diagnosed GD, antithyroid drugs for less than 3 months. RNA isolated from PBMCs was used to make the TCR library. In building TCR beta libraries, iRepertoire HTBI primers were used together with Arm-PCR of CDR3 regions. Methods used by the authors: Looking across samples, the authors found under 70 TRBV and 14 to 15 TRBJ segments. TCRdb redid the calling of the multiplex PCR reads with MiXCR, one entry per CDR3 protein. The V and J calls come from TCRdb's annotation, not from the publication. Of 400,000 to 550,000 distinct CDR3 sequences in the sample, about a sixth were seen once. The CDR3 has 12 amino acids. V was pared by 1 base and J by 7 bases, with 7 bases between. This sample was taken from a study of regulatory T cells in long-lasting Graves disease. The sample was also reused in another study, on T cells in Graves' hyperthyroidism and ophthalmopathy. That paper adds: Recently diagnosed hyperthyroidism of less than 2 months' duration affected patients aged 18 to 65. Using the HTBI primer set, a first-round RT-PCR was run on the TCR CDR3.

The sample was peripheral blood mononuclear cells (PBMCs), taken at new diagnosis, from a patient treated with antithyroid drugs. The chain has TRBV12-3 or TRBV12-4 and TRBJ1-1; D gene unclear. The source of this sequence is a woman aged 30 to 39 with Graves disease. CDR3 bases: TGTGCCAGCAGTTTAGAACAGAATGAAGCTTTCTTT. This codes for CASSLEQNEAFF.